Listed below are T cell receptor beta chains from one sample, sequenced in a study of T cells in Graves' hyperthyroidism and ophthalmopathy. TCRdb recomputed calls from the multiplex PCR reads with MiXCR, one row per CDR3 protein. The repertoire consists of 650,000 to 850,000 distinct CDR3 sequences, with about 17% occurring once and the leading ten covering 16%. Source material: blood. All receptors come from a woman between 45 and 65 years old with Graves' hyperthyroidism that later progressed to Graves' ophthalmopathy. CDR3s include the opening cysteine and the closing phenylalanine or tryptophan. The D gene is left open where the match is weak. Part of the rows lack a size; the others show once, few, many or a class for expanded clones.

16	.	TRBD1	TRBV12-5	TRBJ1-2	TGTGCTAGTGGTTTCGGTCACCTCGGACAGGGCTATGGCTACACCTTC	CASGFGHLGQGYGYTF
14	many	.	TRBV12-3/TRBV12-4	TRBJ2-1	TGTGCCAGCAGTTTCCGAAATACCTACAATGAGCAGTTCTTC	CASSFRNTYNEQFF
16	few	TRBD1	TRBV7-8	TRBJ1-1	TGTGCCAGCAGCTTAAATATCAGGGGGATGAACACTGAAGCTTTCTTT	CASSLNIRGMNTEAFF
13	many	.	TRBV15	TRBJ1-2	TGTGCCACCAGCAGAGACAGTTCGGCTGGCTACACCTTC	CATSRDSSAGYTF
16	many	TRBD2	TRBV6-1	TRBJ2-5	TGTGCCAGCAGACAGCCCCAGCGGGGGGTAGGCGAGACCCAGTACTTC	CASRQPQRGVGETQYF
14	.	TRBD1	TRBV19	TRBJ2-2	TGTGCCAGTGCCGGGACAGGGAACACCGGGGAGCTGTTTTTT	CASAGTGNTGELFF
14	.	TRBD1	TRBV2	TRBJ1-5	TGTGCCAGCAGTTGGGACAGGGCGGGTCGGCCCCAGCATTTT	CASSWDRAGRPQHF
15	.	.	TRBV27	TRBJ1-4	TGTGCCAGCAGTCTCTTTTCGGGCAGCAATGAAAAACTGTTTTTT	CASSLFSGSNEKLFF
14	many	.	TRBV5-1	TRBJ1-1	TGCGCCAGCAGCCTGACCACAGGGTACACTGAAGCTTTCTTT	CASSLTTGYTEAFF
15	many	TRBD1	TRBV6-1	TRBJ2-1	TGTGCCAGCAGTGAGTACAGGGGGATCTACAATGAGCAGTTCTTC	CASSEYRGIYNEQFF
17	.	TRBD1	TRBV4-1	TRBJ2-2	TGCGCCAGCAGTAACCCGGGACAGGGGCGGAGGACCGGGGAGCTGTTTTTT	CASSNPGQGRRTGELFF
16	many	.	TRBV3-1	TRBJ2-3	TGTGCCAGCAGCCAAGTTGGCGACCTCCGCACAGATACGCAGTATTTT	CASSQVGDLRTDTQYF
18	many	TRBD2	TRBV7-3	TRBJ2-2	TGTGCCAGCAGCGTACTAGCGGGGGGGCCGTGGGACACCGGGGAGCTGTTTTTT	CASSVLAGGPWDTGELFF
16	few	.	TRBV12-3/TRBV12-4	TRBJ2-1	TGTGCCAGCAGTTTAGTATGGGAGAGCTCCTACAATGAGCAGTTCTTC	CASSLVWESSYNEQFF
13	many	.	TRBV12-3/TRBV12-4	TRBJ1-5	TGTGCCAGCAGTTTGACAGAATATCAGCCCCAGCATTTT	CASSLTEYQPQHF
14	.	TRBD1	TRBV27	TRBJ1-4	TGTGCCAGCAGTCGACAGGGGACGGGTGAAAAACTGTTTTTT	CASSRQGTGEKLFF
14	many	TRBD1	TRBV5-5	TRBJ2-5	TGTGCCAGCAGCCTACAGGGGGACGGAGAGACCCAGTACTTC	CASSLQGDGETQYF
14	.	.	TRBV12-3/TRBV12-4	TRBJ1-2	TGTGCCAGCAGTCCTAACCCGGACCGGGTTGGCTACACCTTC	CASSPNPDRVGYTF
15	.	.	TRBV12-3/TRBV12-4	TRBJ2-2	TGTGCCAGCAGGTACAGGGAACTGAACACCGGGGAGCTGTTTTTT	CASRYRELNTGELFF
15	.	TRBD1	TRBV14	TRBJ2-7	TGTGCCAGCAGCCAATTGGGACAGGTCTCCTACGAGCAGTACTTC	CASSQLGQVSYEQYF
15	many	.	TRBV12-3/TRBV12-4	TRBJ1-2	TGTGCCAGCAGTTTTACGCCCGCGGGGCAGACAGGCTACACCTTC	CASSFTPAGQTGYTF
12	few	.	TRBV29-1	TRBJ2-7	TGCAGCGCCGCCGGGGGAACCTACGAGCAGTACTTC	CSAAGGTYEQYF
14	many	.	TRBV3-1	TRBJ2-7	TGTGCCAGCAGCCCCCACGGGGCCCGAGGCGAGCAGTACTTC	CASSPHGARGEQYF
15	.	.	TRBV5-8	TRBJ2-1	TGTGCCAGCAGCATGGCCAGGACCTCCTACAATGAGCAGTTCTTC	CASSMARTSYNEQFF
15	.	TRBD1	TRBV18	TRBJ1-5	TGTGCCAGCTCACCAGGGCCAGGGGGCCATCAGCCCCAGCATTTT	CASSPGPGGHQPQHF
15	.	.	TRBV7-3	TRBJ1-2	TGTGCCAGCAGCTTATCGGGGACTAATAACTATGGCTACACCTTC	CASSLSGTNNYGYTF
13	many	.	TRBV19	TRBJ2-5	TGTGCCAGTAGTATCCGGGACGGAGAGACCCAGTACTTC	CASSIRDGETQYF
14	few	.	TRBV27	TRBJ2-1	TGTGCCAGCAGTCCCTCTCTCGCGGTATATGAGCAGTTCTTC	CASSPSLAVYEQFF
15	few	TRBD1	TRBV6-1	TRBJ1-1	TGTGCCAGCAGTGGAAACAGGGGGGCGGACACTGAAGCTTTCTTT	CASSGNRGADTEAFF
16	many	TRBD2	TRBV27	TRBJ2-3	TGTGCCAGCAGTTTACGACTAGCGGGGAGATCAGATACGCAGTATTTT	CASSLRLAGRSDTQYF
18	.	TRBD1	TRBV15	TRBJ2-7	TGTGCCACCAGCAGAGATCCCTCTGGGACAGTTATTTCCTACGAGCAGTACTTC	CATSRDPSGTVISYEQYF
15	.	TRBD2	TRBV6-1	TRBJ2-1	TGTGCCAGCAGATTACGGGGGGGCTTCTTCAATGAGCAGTTCTTC	CASRLRGGFFNEQFF
16	many	TRBD2	TRBV14	TRBJ2-1	TGTGCCAGCAGCGGACGGACTAGCGGGGGGGCGAATGAGCAGTTCTTC	CASSGRTSGGANEQFF
19	few	.	TRBV15	TRBJ1-2	TGTGCCACCAGCAGTCCCAGTGCGGCATCGGGAGTTACTAACTATGGCTACACCTTC	CATSSPSAASGVTNYGYTF
16	.	.	TRBV7-8	TRBJ1-1	TGTGCCAGCACCACTTACAAGGACAGACAGAACACTGAAGCTTTCTTT	CASTTYKDRQNTEAFF
17	.	TRBD2	TRBV3-1	TRBJ2-1	TGTGCCAGCAGCCAACTTTCCGGGGGGTCCTCCTACAATGAGCAGTTCTTC	CASSQLSGGSSYNEQFF
15	many	.	TRBV5-1	TRBJ1-1	TGCGCCAGCAGCTTGGCCTTGGGGGCTGACACTGAAGCTTTCTTT	CASSLALGADTEAFF
15	.	TRBD1	TRBV6-5	TRBJ1-1	TGTGCCAGCAGTTACGTTGGGACAGGACTTCATGAAGCTTTCTTT	CASSYVGTGLHEAFF
13	many	.	TRBV3-1	TRBJ1-1	TGTGCCAGCAGCCAAGAATGGGGCACTGAAGCTTTCTTT	CASSQEWGTEAFF
14	many	.	TRBV20-1	TRBJ1-1	TGCAGTGCTAGATTAGTGCGGGGGAACACTGAAGCTTTCTTT	CSARLVRGNTEAFF
14	few	.	TRBV6-4	TRBJ1-1	TGTGCCAGCTCCGACTGGGCAGGTCATACTGAAGCTTTCTTT	CASSDWAGHTEAFF
15	many	.	TRBV7-2	TRBJ2-7	TGTGCCAGCAGCTTAATCGGGACAAGAATTTACGAGCAGTACTTC	CASSLIGTRIYEQYF
11	.	.	TRBV20-1	TRBJ1-2	TGCAGTGCCTTCCCGGCAGTTGGCTACACCTTC	CSAFPAVGYTF